The 18 T cell receptor beta chains below were found in one sample sequenced in a study of regulatory T cells in long-lasting Graves disease. To make TCR beta libraries, researchers used iRepertoire HTBI primers and Arm-PCR of CDR3 regions. TCRdb analysed the multiplex PCR reads with MiXCR anew, one entry per CDR3 protein. The table has 450,000 or so distinct CDR3 sequences, 20% to 25% seen once. Time point of the sample: persistent/refractory GD, antithyroid drugs over 5 years with positive TRAb. PBMCs were the source of the RNA used for TCR sequencing. Sequencing used peripheral blood mononuclear cells (PBMCs), obtained when the disease was refractory, from a patient treated with antithyroid drugs. Receptor source: a female donor with Graves disease.

This sequence joins TRBV30 and TRBJ2-7; no clear D gene. The germline CDR1 and CDR2 sequences are GTSNPN and SVGIG (reference sequence). The CDR3 spans 14 residues. The V end was cut by 3 bases, the J end by 4 bases, with 16 bases between. CDR3 coding DNA: TGTGCCTGGAGCCACCCGGGCCAAGGGTACGAGCAGTACTTC. Protein sequence: CAWSHPGQGYEQYF.

This clonotype has a count of ten or more. The chain is built from TRBV7-2 and TRBJ2-7; D possibly corresponds to TRBD1 (5 bases). The CDR3 covers 14 residues. Germline CDR1 reads SGHTA; CDR2 reads FQGNSA. The V gene lost 0 bases and the J gene lost 3 bases, with 9 bases spanning the gap. This chain's CDR3 is CASSLAQGDYEQYF. The CDR3 DNA is TGTGCCAGCAGCTTAGCTCAGGGTGACTACGAGCAGTACTTC. Using reference TRBV7-2 and TRBJ2-7 for the parts outside the CDR3, the full variable domain is GAGVSQSPSNKVTEKGKDVELRCDPISGHTALYWYRQSLGQGLEFLIYFQGNSAPDKSGLPSDRFSAERTGGSVSTLTIQRTQQEDSAVYLCASSLAQGDYEQYFGPGTRLTVT.

The chain joins TRBV28 to TRBJ1-5; 7 nucleotides align to TRBD1. V was pared by 6 bases and J by 3 bases, with 8 bases of the junction left unmatched. Germline loops: CDR1 MDHEN, CDR2 SYDVKM. The CDR3 contains 15 residues. CDR3 residues: CASSPGQQPNQPQHF. CDR3 sequence (DNA): TGTGCCAGCAGCCCGGGACAGCAACCCAATCAGCCCCAGCATTTT.

A few counts support this clonotype. The rearrangement uses TRBV7-2 and TRBJ2-5, with TRBD2 identical over 7 bases. V dropped 4 bases and J dropped 9; count of bases not matched to a gene: 5. In germline, CDR1 is SGHTA, CDR2 FQGNSA. CDR3 length: 12 residues. CDR3 coding DNA: TGTGCCAGCAGCTCTATGGGAGGGGCCCAGTACTTC. Its protein is CASSSMGGAQYF.

The chain joins TRBV20-1 to TRBJ2-7, with 7 bases identical to TRBD1. The CDR3 is 16 residues long. V lost 1 base and J lost 4; bases outside the gene matches: 13. Germline CDR1 is DFQATT and CDR2 is SNEGSKA (reference sequence). CDR3 sequence reads: CSARGVGTDNNYEQYF. The CDR3 nucleotides read TGCAGTGCTAGAGGGGTCGGGACAGACAACAATTACGAGCAGTACTTC.

Here the CDR3 reads CASSEPGYAGQETQYF. DNA for the CDR3: TGTGCCAGCAGTGAACCAGGGTACGCGGGCCAAGAGACCCAGTACTTC. The chain links TRBV2 to TRBJ2-5; D may match TRBD1 or TRBD2 (5 bases each). The CDR3 is made up of 16 amino acids. From germline, CDR1 is SNHLY and CDR2 FYNNEI. Trimming left V 2 bases short and J 1 base short, with 14 bases between.

The chain is built from TRBV5-4 and TRBJ1-2; TRBD1 matches at 10 bases. The CDR3 is 13 amino acids. The J segment lost 10 bases and the V segment lost 2 bases, leaving 5 bases of the junction unmatched. The germline CDR1 and CDR2 sequences are SGHNT and YYREEE (reference sequence). As DNA, the CDR3 is TGTGCCAGCAGCTTCATGGGACAGGGGATCTACACCTTC. As protein: CASSFMGQGIYTF.

The CDR3 nucleotides are TGTGCCAGCAGCAACCCGGGACAGGGGAACACTGAAGCTTTCTTT. Encoded protein: CASSNPGQGNTEAFF. The chain couples TRBV7-9 to TRBJ1-1; TRBD1 agrees at 9 bases. This CDR3 has 15 amino acids. Per the germline V gene, CDR1 is SEHNR and CDR2 is FQNEAQ (reference sequence). V shed 5 bases, J shed 1 base, and the junction held 5 bases outside the gene matches. Using reference TRBV7-9 and TRBJ1-1 for the parts outside the CDR3, the full variable domain is DTGVSQNPRHKITKRGQNVTFRCDPISEHNRLYWYRQTLGQGPEFLTYFQNEAQLEKSRLLSDRFSAERPKGSFSTLEIQRTEQGDSAMYLCASSNPGQGNTEAFFGQGTRLTVV.

This chain connects TRBV3-1 to TRBJ2-5, with 9 bases matching TRBD2. This CDR3 contains 16 residues. V lost 0 bases and J lost 3; bases outside the gene matches: 5. Germline assignment: CDR1 LGHDT and CDR2 YNNKEL (reference sequence). The CDR3 DNA sequence: TGTGCCAGCAGCCAAGAGGCGGGGGGGCTCGAAGAGACCCAGTACTTC. Residues: CASSQEAGGLEETQYF.

Turning to this clonotype: A read error may be the cause here, since a much bigger clone is one base away. The chain has TRBV6-2 or TRBV6-3 and TRBJ1-1; a possible D gene is TRBD1 (6 bases). The V end lost 2 bases, the J end lost 5 bases, and 15 bases lay between the germline ends. Germline V gives CDR1 MNHEY, CDR2 SVGEGT. CDR3 length equals 15 residues. The CDR3 is CASSYTSRGRTEAFF. The CDR3, as DNA: TGTGCCAGCAGTTACACAAGCAGGGGTCGGACTGAAGCTTTCTTT.

In its sample, this clonotype was seen many times. This chain uses TRBV6-1 with TRBJ2-5; possibly TRBD1 or TRBD2 for D (5 bases each). This CDR3 contains 15 residues. The V and J ends lost 0 bases and 5 bases respectively, with 13 bases between them. Germline V CDR1 and CDR2: MNHNS, SASEGT. The CDR3 is CASSEAFGTWETQYF. The CDR3 coding sequence is TGTGCCAGCAGTGAAGCATTTGGGACGTGGGAGACCCAGTACTTC.

This clonotype was seen many times. V is TRBV20-1 and J is TRBJ1-1; D call uncertain. V gave up 0 bases and J gave up 2 bases, with 7 bases separating them. Germline V gives CDR1 DFQATT, CDR2 SNEGSKA (reference sequence). This CDR3 region has 13 residues. For the CDR3, the DNA is TGCAGTGCTAGAGAGACACCAAACACTGAAGCTTTCTTT. Translated: CSARETPNTEAFF.

This clonotype was observed a handful of times. In nucleotides, the CDR3 is TGTGCCAGCAGCCGGGGAACAGGGCTCACTGAAGCTTTCTTT. Residues: CASSRGTGLTEAFF. V gene TRBV5-6 combines with J gene TRBJ1-1; possibly TRBD1 for D (6 bases). The CDR3 has 14 residues. V was cut by 4 bases and J by 4 bases, with 14 bases left in between. Germline loops: CDR1 SGHDT, CDR2 YYEEEE.

This clonotype turned up a few times. The V and J genes are TRBV28 and TRBJ2-5; 8 bases match TRBD1. With V trimmed by 7 bases and J by 2 bases, 3 bases remained unmatched. The germline gives CDR1 MDHEN, CDR2 SYDVKM. CDR3 size: 13 residues. In DNA, the CDR3 is TGTGCCAGCACCCAGGGGGCTCAAGAGACCCAGTACTTC. Amino acids: CASTQGAQETQYF. The variable domain in full, with the rest retrieved from reference TRBV28 and TRBJ2-5, is DVKVTQSSRYLVKRTGEKVFLECVQDMDHENMFWYRQDPGLGLRLIYFSYDVKMKEKGDIPEGYSVSREKKERFSLILESASTNQTSMYLCASTQGAQETQYFGPGTRLLVL.

This clonotype was found a few times. V usage is TRBV2 and J usage is TRBJ1-3, with D perhaps TRBD1 (5 bases). Trimming took 3 bases from V and 0 from J, leaving 9 bases between them. The CDR3 consists of 15 residues. Germline CDR1 reads SNHLY; CDR2 reads FYNNEI. The CDR3 bases are TGTGCCAGCAGTGAGACAGCTTACTCTGGAAACACCATATATTTT. Residues: CASSETAYSGNTIYF.

The V gene is TRBV6-1, the J gene TRBJ2-7; D unclear. Trimming removed 8 bases at V and 5 bases at J, with 7 bases between. The CDR3 consists of 10 residues. Germline V gives CDR1 MNHNS, CDR2 SASEGT. Written as DNA, the CDR3 is TGTGCCAGCGGCCGGGACGAGCAGTACTTC. This translates into CASGRDEQYF.

The chain recombines TRBV6-5 with TRBJ2-5, with 8 bases aligning to TRBD1. The length of the CDR3 is 15 residues. Unmatched junction bases numbered 4, after V lost 4 bases and J lost 0 bases. Germline values: CDR1 MNHEY, CDR2 SVGAGI. The chain's CDR3 is CASSSGGQDQETQYF. The CDR3 DNA is TGTGCCAGCAGTTCTGGGGGACAGGACCAAGAGACCCAGTACTTC.

This clonotype appeared many times. This chain uses TRBV3-1 with TRBJ2-7; TRBD2 matches 14 bases. The CDR3 loop spans 15 amino acids. Germline CDR1 LGHDT, CDR2 YNNKEL (reference sequence). Unmatched junction bases numbered 3, after V lost 4 bases and J lost 4 bases. This CDR3 reads CASSRGLAGGYEQYF. DNA for the CDR3: TGTGCCAGCAGCCGAGGACTAGCGGGGGGATACGAGCAGTACTTC.